This is a list of T cell receptor beta chains from one sample in a study of control samples from healthy donors and cancer patients. Profiled with immunoSEQ multiplex PCR; TCRdb holds only in-frame clones, not every one. This sample has 160,000 or so clones, with approximately 94% found just once. The sample comprised PBMCs. All receptors derive from a man in his sixties with colorectal cancer. Both conserved end residues are part of each CDR3. The D gene is left open where the match is weak. Clone size is not always given. Where it is, it says once, few, many or a class for expanded clones.

TRBD1,-,13,TRBJ1-1,TRBV29-1,TGCAGCGTTGAGGGACAGGGGAACACTGAAGCTTTCTTT,CSVEGQGNTEAFF
-,-,16,TRBJ1-5,TRBV2,TGTGCCAGCAGTGAAGCTTCGGTAGGAGGTAATCAGCCCCAGCATTTT,CASSEASVGGNQPQHF
-,-,17,TRBJ1-5,TRBV3-1/TRBV3-2,TGTGCCAGCAGCCAAAGCTTCGGAGGGGGGAAGGGACAGCCCCAGCATTTT,CASSQSFGGGKGQPQHF
-,-,15,TRBJ2-3,TRBV5-1,TGCGCCAGCAGCTTCGGAACACAGAGCGGGGATACGCAGTATTTT,CASSFGTQSGDTQYF
-,-,15,TRBJ1-4,TRBV9,TGTGCCAGCAGCGGCCGGGGGTCTACTAATGAAAAACTGTTTTTT,CASSGRGSTNEKLFF
-,-,11,TRBJ1-1,TRBV6-5,TGTGCCAGCAGCCGCGGGGGTGAAGCTTTCTTT,CASSRGGEAFF
-,-,15,TRBJ1-4,TRBV27,TGTGCCAGCAGTTTTGGGCAGGCTCCCAATGAAAAACTGTTTTTT,CASSFGQAPNEKLFF
-,-,13,TRBJ1-1,TRBV7-9,TGTGCCAGCAGCTTAGGATCCAACACTGAAGCTTTCTTT,CASSLGSNTEAFF
-,-,13,TRBJ2-2,TRBV12-3/TRBV12-4,TGTGCCAGCAGTTTAGGGCGCACCGGGGAGCTGTTTTTT,CASSLGRTGELFF
-,-,15,TRBJ1-4,TRBV11-2,TGTGCCAGCAGCGCGTCAGGGAGTCCTAATGAAAAACTGTTTTTT,CASSASGSPNEKLFF
TRBD1,few,15,TRBJ1-4,TRBV2,TGTGCCAGCAGCCGCGACAGGGGGGTTAATGAAAAACTGTTTTTT,CASSRDRGVNEKLFF
TRBD2,once,18,TRBJ2-3,TRBV5-1,TGCGCCAGCAGCCCCGGGACTAGCGGGAGTGCTAGCACAGATACGCAGTATTTT,CASSPGTSGSASTDTQYF
-,-,13,TRBJ1-6,TRBV6-5,TGTGCCAGCAGTTCCCAGGGGAATTCACCCCTCCACTTT,CASSSQGNSPLHF
TRBD2,-,18,TRBJ2-2,TRBV6-2/TRBV6-3,TGTGCCAGCAGTTACACCCTGGCGGGGGGGCCTTACACCGGGGAGCTGTTTTTT,CASSYTLAGGPYTGELFF
-,-,16,TRBJ1-2,TRBV4-3,TGCGCCAGCAGCCGCATGAAGGACGGTTCTAACTATGGCTACACCTTC,CASSRMKDGSNYGYTF
-,-,17,TRBJ1-1,TRBV6-2/TRBV6-3,TGTGCCAGCAGTCCGTCTAATTACAGGGTTATGAACACTGAAGCTTTCTTT,CASSPSNYRVMNTEAFF
TRBD2,-,15,TRBJ2-5,TRBV11-3,TGTGCCAGCAGCTTCAGCGGGGGGGCCGGAGAGACCCAGTACTTC,CASSFSGGAGETQYF
-,-,11,TRBJ2-7,TRBV29-1,TGCAGCGTTCACAGGGCGGGGGAGCAGTACTTC,CSVHRAGEQYF
-,few,16,TRBJ2-7,TRBV5-1,TGCGCCAGCAGCATCCTATCGGGGACGGCCTCCTACGAGCAGTACTTC,CASSILSGTASYEQYF
TRBD2,-,15,TRBJ2-7,TRBV6-5,TGTGCCAGCAGCCCAAATGTAGCGGGGTCCTACGAGCAGTACTTC,CASSPNVAGSYEQYF
-,-,13,TRBJ1-4,TRBV7-2,TGTGCCAGCAGCCCCTTCGTTGGGGAAAAACTGTTTTTT,CASSPFVGEKLFF
-,-,16,TRBJ1-3,TRBV28,TGTGCCAGCAGTTCCTCCTCGACGGCCTCTGGAAACACCATATATTTT,CASSSSSTASGNTIYF
TRBD1,-,16,TRBJ1-5,TRBV30,TGTGCCTGGAGCCCAGGGACAGGTTATAGCAATCAGCCCCAGCATTTT,CAWSPGTGYSNQPQHF
-,-,14,TRBJ1-2,TRBV19,TGTGCCAGTAATGATATGGGGCATTACTATGGCTACACCTTC,CASNDMGHYYGYTF
-,-,13,TRBJ1-1,TRBV6-5,TGTGCCAGCAGTTTGGACTTGAACACTGAAGCTTTCTTT,CASSLDLNTEAFF
-,-,15,TRBJ1-6,TRBV3-1/TRBV3-2,TGTGCCAGCAGCCAAGGAGGCACAGGGAACGGTCCCCTCCACTTT,CASSQGGTGNGPLHF
-,-,14,TRBJ1-2,TRBV19,TGTGCCAGTAGTATCCCAGGGGCTAACTATGGCTACACCTTC,CASSIPGANYGYTF
TRBD2,-,15,TRBJ2-5,TRBV5-4,TGTGCCAGCAGCTTGGAGGGAGCGGGGGAAGAGACCCAGTACTTC,CASSLEGAGEETQYF
-,few,12,TRBJ1-6,TRBV5-4,TGTGCCAGCAGCCTACAGGGCTCACCCCTCCACTTT,CASSLQGSPLHF
TRBD1,-,15,TRBJ1-4,TRBV6-1,TGTGCCAGCAGTGAACTGGGCAGGGGGTTTGAAAAACTGTTTTTT,CASSELGRGFEKLFF
-,-,16,TRBJ2-5,TRBV5-8,TGTGCCAGCAGCTTCGGTAAAACGCTTTTCCAAGAGACCCAGTACTTC,CASSFGKTLFQETQYF
-,-,13,TRBJ1-6,TRBV6-6,TGTGCCAGCAGTCCCGGACCCGCAGTCCCCCTCCACTTT,CASSPGPAVPLHF
-,-,15,TRBJ2-3,TRBV11-3,TGTGCCAGCAGTCAAAATCTTGGGGCAACAGATACGCAGTATTTT,CASSQNLGATDTQYF
-,-,14,TRBJ1-5,TRBV6-5,TGTGCCAGCAGACGGACGGAAAGCAATCAGCCCCAGCATTTT,CASRRTESNQPQHF
TRBD1,-,15,TRBJ1-2,TRBV6-5,TGTGCCAGCAGAGCCCAGGGGGCTTTGCTCTATGGCTACACCTTC,CASRAQGALLYGYTF